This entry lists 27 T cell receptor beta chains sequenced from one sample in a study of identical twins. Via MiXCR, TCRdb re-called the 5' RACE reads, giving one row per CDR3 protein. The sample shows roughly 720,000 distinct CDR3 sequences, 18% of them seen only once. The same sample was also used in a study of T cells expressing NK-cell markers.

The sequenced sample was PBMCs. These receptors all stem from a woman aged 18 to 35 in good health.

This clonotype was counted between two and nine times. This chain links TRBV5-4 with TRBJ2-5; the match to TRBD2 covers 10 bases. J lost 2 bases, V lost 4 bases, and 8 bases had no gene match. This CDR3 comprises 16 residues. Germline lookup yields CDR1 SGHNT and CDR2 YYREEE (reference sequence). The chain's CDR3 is CASSRGASGGQETQYF. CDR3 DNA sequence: TGTGCCAGCAGCCGAGGGGCTAGCGGGGGTCAAGAGACCCAGTACTTC. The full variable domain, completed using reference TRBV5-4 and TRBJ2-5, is ETGVTQSPTHLIKTRGQQVTLRCSSQSGHNTVSWYQQALGQGPQFIFQYYREEENGRGNFPPRFSGLQFPNYSSELNVNALELDDSALYLCASSRGASGGQETQYFGPGTRLLVL.

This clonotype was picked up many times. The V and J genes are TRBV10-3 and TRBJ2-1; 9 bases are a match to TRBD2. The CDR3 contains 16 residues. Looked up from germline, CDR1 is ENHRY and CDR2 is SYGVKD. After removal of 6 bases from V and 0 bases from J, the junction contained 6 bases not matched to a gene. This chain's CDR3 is CAIRNSGSSSYNEQFF. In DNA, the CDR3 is TGTGCCATCAGGAATAGCGGGAGCAGCTCCTACAATGAGCAGTTCTTC.

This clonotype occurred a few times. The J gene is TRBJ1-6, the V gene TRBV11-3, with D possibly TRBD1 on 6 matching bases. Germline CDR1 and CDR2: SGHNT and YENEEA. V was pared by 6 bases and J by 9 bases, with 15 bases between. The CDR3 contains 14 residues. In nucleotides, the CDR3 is TGTGCCAGCAGGTCTCCAGGGGCTGGTTCACCCCTCCACTTT. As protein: CASRSPGAGSPLHF.

In DNA form, the CDR3 reads TGTGCCAGCTTGAGGGCAGGCTACGAGCAGTACTTC. It is translated as CASLRAGYEQYF. The chain uses TRBV7-9 and TRBJ2-7, with a possible D match to TRBD2 (5 bases). Germline CDR1 and CDR2: SEHNR and FQNEAQ (reference sequence). The CDR3 has 12 amino acids. Trimming shortened V by 8 bases and J by 3 bases, and 11 bases separated the two germline ends.

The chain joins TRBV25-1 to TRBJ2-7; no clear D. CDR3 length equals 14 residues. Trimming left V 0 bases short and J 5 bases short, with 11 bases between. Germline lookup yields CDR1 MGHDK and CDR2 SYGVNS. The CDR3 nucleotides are TGTGCCAGCAGTGAATACCGGAGATTTGACGAGCAGTACTTC. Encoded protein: CASSEYRRFDEQYF.

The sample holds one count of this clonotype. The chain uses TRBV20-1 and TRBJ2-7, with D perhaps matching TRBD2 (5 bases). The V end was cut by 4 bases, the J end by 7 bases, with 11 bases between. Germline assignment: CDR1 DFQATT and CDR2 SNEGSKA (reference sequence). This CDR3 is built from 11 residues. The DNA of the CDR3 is TGCAGTGCTACCCCGGACTGGGAGCAGTACTTC. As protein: CSATPDWEQYF.

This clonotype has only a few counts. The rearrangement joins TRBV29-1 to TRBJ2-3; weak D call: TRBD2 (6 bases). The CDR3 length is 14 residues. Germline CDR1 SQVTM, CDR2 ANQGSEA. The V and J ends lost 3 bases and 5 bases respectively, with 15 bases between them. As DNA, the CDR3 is TGCAGCGTTGACGAAGGGACCGGGGGAGATACGCAGTATTTT. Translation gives CSVDEGTGGDTQYF.

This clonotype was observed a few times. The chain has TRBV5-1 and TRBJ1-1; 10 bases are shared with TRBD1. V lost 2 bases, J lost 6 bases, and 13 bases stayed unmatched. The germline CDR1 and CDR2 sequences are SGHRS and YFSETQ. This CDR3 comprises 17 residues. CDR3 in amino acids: CASSFLPPGQGSPEAFF. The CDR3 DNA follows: TGCGCCAGCAGCTTCCTCCCGCCGGGACAGGGGAGCCCTGAAGCTTTCTTT.

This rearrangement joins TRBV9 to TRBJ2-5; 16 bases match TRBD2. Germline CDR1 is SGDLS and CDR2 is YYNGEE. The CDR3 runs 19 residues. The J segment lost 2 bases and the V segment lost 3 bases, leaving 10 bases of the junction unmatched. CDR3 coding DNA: TGTGCCAGCAGCGCCCCGGGACTAGCGGGAGGGAAGCGGCAAGAGACCCAGTACTTC. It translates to CASSAPGLAGGKRQETQYF. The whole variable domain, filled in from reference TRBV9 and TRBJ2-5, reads DSGVTQTPKHLITATGQRVTLRCSPRSGDLSVYWYQQSLDQGLQFLIQYYNGEERAKGNILERFSAQQFPDLHSELNLSSLELGDSALYFCASSAPGLAGGKRQETQYFGPGTRLLVL.

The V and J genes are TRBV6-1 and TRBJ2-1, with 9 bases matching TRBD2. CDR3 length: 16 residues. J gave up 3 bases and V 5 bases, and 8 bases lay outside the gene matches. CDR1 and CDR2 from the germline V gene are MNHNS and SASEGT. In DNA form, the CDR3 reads TGTGCCAGCAGTCCCCCGGCGGGGGGGGGCTACAATGAGCAGTTCTTC. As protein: CASSPPAGGGYNEQFF.

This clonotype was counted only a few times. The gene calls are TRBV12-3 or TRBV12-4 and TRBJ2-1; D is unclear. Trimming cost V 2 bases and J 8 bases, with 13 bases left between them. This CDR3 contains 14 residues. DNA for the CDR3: TGTGCCAGCAGTTTACCCGAACGTGGAGATGAGCAGTTCTTC. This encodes CASSLPERGDEQFF.

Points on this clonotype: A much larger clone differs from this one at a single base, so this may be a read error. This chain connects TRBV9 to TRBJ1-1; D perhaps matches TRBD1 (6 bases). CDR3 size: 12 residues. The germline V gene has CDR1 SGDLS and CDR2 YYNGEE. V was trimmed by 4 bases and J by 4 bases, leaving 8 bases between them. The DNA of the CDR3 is TGTGCCAGCAGCCCAGGGGCCACTGAAGCTTTCTTT. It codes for CASSPGATEAFF.

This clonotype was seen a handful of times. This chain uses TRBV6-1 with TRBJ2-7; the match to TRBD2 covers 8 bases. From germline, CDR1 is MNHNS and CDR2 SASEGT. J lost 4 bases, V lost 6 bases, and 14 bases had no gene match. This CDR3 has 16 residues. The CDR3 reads CASSIGVTGGPYEQYF. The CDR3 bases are TGTGCCAGCAGCATTGGGGTGACGGGAGGGCCATACGAGCAGTACTTC.

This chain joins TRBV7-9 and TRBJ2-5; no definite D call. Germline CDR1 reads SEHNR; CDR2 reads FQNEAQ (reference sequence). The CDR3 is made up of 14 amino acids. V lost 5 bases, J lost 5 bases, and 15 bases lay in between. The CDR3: CASSGPLMGETQYF. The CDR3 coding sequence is TGTGCCAGCAGCGGGCCTCTTATGGGGGAGACCCAGTACTTC.

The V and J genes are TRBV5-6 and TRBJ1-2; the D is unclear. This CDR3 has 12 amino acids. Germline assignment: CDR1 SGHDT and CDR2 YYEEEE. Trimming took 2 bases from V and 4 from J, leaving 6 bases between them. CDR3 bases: TGTGCCAGCAGCTTTTCAGCCTATGGCTACACCTTC. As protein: CASSFSAYGYTF.

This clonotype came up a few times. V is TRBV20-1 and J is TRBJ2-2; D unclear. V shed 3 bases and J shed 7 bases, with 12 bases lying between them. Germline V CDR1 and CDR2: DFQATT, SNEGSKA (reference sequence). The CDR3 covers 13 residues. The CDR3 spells CSARRTLGGELFF. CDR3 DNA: TGCAGTGCTAGGAGAACTCTTGGCGGGGAGCTGTTTTTT.

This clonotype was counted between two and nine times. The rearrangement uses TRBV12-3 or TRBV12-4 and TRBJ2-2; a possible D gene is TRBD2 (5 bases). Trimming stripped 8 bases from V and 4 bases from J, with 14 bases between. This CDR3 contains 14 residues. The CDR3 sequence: CASAGRRSTGELFF. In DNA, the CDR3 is TGTGCCAGCGCCGGTCGGAGGAGCACCGGGGAGCTGTTTTTT.

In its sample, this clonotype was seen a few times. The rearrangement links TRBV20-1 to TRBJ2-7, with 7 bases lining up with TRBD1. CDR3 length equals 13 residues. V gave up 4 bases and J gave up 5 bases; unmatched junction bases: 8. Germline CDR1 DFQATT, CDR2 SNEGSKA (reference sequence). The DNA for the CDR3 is TGCAGTGCTATGGACAGGCGCAACAACGAGCAGTACTTC. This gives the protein CSAMDRRNNEQYF.

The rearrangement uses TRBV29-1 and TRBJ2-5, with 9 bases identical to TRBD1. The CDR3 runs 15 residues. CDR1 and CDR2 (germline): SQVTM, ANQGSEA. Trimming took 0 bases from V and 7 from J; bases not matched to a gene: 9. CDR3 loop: CSVEDRDRVGWTQYF. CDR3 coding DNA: TGCAGCGTTGAAGATAGGGACAGGGTCGGGTGGACCCAGTACTTC.

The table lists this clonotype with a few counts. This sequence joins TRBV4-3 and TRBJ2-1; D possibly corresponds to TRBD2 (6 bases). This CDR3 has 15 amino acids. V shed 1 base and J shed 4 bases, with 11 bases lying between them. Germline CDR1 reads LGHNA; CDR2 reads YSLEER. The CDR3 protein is CASSQVNSGYNEQFF. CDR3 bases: TGCGCCAGCAGCCAAGTTAATAGCGGTTACAATGAGCAGTTCTTC.

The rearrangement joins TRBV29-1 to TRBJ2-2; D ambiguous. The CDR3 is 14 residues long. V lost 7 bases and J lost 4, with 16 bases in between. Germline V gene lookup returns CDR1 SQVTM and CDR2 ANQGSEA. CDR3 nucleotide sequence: TGCAGCGCTCTGCTTCACCTAGGCACCGGGGAGCTGTTTTTT. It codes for CSALLHLGTGELFF.

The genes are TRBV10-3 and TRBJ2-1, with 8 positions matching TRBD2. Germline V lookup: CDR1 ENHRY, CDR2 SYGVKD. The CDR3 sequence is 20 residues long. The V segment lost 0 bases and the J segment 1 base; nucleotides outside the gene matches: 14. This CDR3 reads CAISESRGRRGGYSYNEQFF. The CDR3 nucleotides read TGTGCCATCAGTGAGTCGAGGGGTCGACGGGGGGGCTATTCCTACAATGAGCAGTTCTTC.

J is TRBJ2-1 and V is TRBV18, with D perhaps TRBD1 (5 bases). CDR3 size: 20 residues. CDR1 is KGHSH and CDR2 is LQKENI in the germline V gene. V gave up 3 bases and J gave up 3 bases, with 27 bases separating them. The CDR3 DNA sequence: TGTGCCAGCTCACCGTTAGGGGCCCGGAAACGATATACCTTCTACAATGAGCAGTTCTTC. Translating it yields CASSPLGARKRYTFYNEQFF.

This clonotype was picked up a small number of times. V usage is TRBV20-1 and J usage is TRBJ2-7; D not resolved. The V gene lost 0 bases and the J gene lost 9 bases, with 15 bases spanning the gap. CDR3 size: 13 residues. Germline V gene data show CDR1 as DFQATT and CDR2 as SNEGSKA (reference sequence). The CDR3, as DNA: TGCAGTGCTAGAGATATAGGAGCTGTGGGGCAGTACTTC. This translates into CSARDIGAVGQYF.

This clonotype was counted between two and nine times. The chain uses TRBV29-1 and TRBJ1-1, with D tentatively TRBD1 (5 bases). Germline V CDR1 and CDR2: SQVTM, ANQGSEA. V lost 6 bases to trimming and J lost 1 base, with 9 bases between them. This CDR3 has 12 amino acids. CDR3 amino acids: CSVIGQNTEAFF. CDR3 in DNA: TGCAGCGTGATAGGACAGAACACTGAAGCTTTCTTT. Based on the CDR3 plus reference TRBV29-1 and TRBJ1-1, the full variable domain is SAVISQKPSRDICQRGTSLTIQCQVDSQVTMMFWYRQQPGQSLTLIATANQGSEATYESGFVIDKFPISRPNLTFSTLTVSNMSPEDSSIYLCSVIGQNTEAFFGQGTRLTVV.

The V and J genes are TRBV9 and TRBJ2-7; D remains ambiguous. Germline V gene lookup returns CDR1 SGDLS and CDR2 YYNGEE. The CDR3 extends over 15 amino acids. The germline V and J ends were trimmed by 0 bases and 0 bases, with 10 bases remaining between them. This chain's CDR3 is CASSVGSLSSYEQYF. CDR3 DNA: TGTGCCAGCAGCGTAGGTTCTCTCAGCTCCTACGAGCAGTACTTC.

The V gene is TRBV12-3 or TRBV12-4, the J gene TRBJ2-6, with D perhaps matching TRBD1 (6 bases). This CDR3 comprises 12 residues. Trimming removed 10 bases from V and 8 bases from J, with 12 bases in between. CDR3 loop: CANTRGSNVLTF. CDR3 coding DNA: TGTGCCAATACCAGGGGATCCAACGTCCTGACTTTC.